The TCR beta chain under discussion was sequenced for a study of Ad26.COV2.S vaccination and SARS-CoV-2 variants. This table comes from immunoSEQ multiplex PCR, and its TCRdb copy is limited to in-frame clones, with some not included. The sample lists about 390,000 clones, about 85% occurring once. Documented treatment: roughly 20 received Ad26.COV2.S at low or high dose, single or two shots; 5 received placebo; per-sample allocation not given. Day 63 after the first injection of vaccine or placebo was the sampling time. This receptor was identified in a person between 18 and 65 years old who received the Ad26.COV2.S COVID-19 vaccine or a placebo. The sample consisted of peripheral blood, taken in a trial of Ad26.COV2.S vaccine versus placebo.

The CDR3 DNA is TGTGCCAGTAGCGTTTTATCGTCCTTCTTAGCCAAAAACATTCAGTACTTC. Translation: CASSVLSSFLAKNIQYF. V gene TRBV19 combines with J gene TRBJ2-4, with D uncertain. The CDR3 is 17 amino acids. Trimming took off 6 bases at V and 0 bases at J, with 18 bases between the two ends. Germline CDR1 and CDR2: LNHDA and SQIVND (reference sequence). The whole variable domain, filled in from reference TRBV19 and TRBJ2-4, reads DGGITQSPKYLFRKEGQNVTLSCEQNLNHDAMYWYRQDPGQGLRLIYYSQIVNDFQKGDIAEGYSVSREKKESFPLTVTSAQKNPTAFYLCASSVLSSFLAKNIQYFGAGTRLSVL.